This T cell receptor beta chain was documented in a study of shared clonotypes between healthy human individuals. Germline V gene lookup returns CDR1 KGHSH and CDR2 LQKENI. V lost 1 base, J lost 6 bases, and 12 bases lay in between. The CDR3 spans 14 residues. Data came from immunoSEQ multiplex PCR; TCRdb stores just in-frame clones and leaves some out. The sample lists more than 2,000,000 clones; approximately 95% were seen once. Sequences were obtained from naive CD4+ T cells from PBMCs. Subset specified: CD45RA+ positively selected. The TCR was taken from a man between 18 and 29 years old in good health. Some clones in this sample may be carry-over from other donors' samples. The chain uses TRBV18 and TRBJ1-2, with D unresolved. This chain's CDR3 is CASSPLSLDDGYTF. In DNA, the CDR3 is TGTGCCAGCTCACCACTATCTTTGGACGATGGCTACACCTTC.